This entry features one T cell receptor (beta chain) sequence. The data were produced by immunoSEQ multiplex PCR, yet TCRdb's version contains in-frame clones alone and is incomplete. The sample lists around 310,000 clones, under 90% occurring once. Germline V gene sequence: CDR1 KGHDR, CDR2 SFDVKD. This CDR3 contains 13 residues. The V and J ends lost 4 bases and 8 bases respectively, with 10 bases between them. These data come from a study of blood T cell repertoires in COVID-19. J is TRBJ1-4 and V is TRBV24-1; D is uncertain. Material for sequencing was PBMCs or T cells enriched from blood (not recorded which). The source is a woman aged 25 to 39 who had recovered from COVID-19. CDR3 in DNA: TGTGCCACCAGTGACCAACGCAGGGAAAAACTGTTTTTT. Translating gives CATSDQRREKLFF.